This paragraph covers one T cell receptor (beta chain) sequence. Its antigen is undetermined. The data are from a study of T cell responses to AZD1222 COVID-19 vaccine. On the study more broadly: Analyses pooled second doses at about 4 or about 12 weeks.

TCRdb keeps only in-frame clones here, not all; method: immunoSEQ multiplex PCR. The repertoire includes some 120,000 clones, around 85% of them detected once, and 5% to 7% sits in the top ten. Broader study findings: Clonal diversity may have been underestimated in mostly white British donors. Repertoires were obtained solely post-peak T cell response. Among vaccine-associated CD4 TCRs, coverage spanned spike, with dominance at 160-218 and 743-854.

V lost 7 bases, J lost 8 bases, and 10 bases stayed unmatched. CDR3 size: 14 residues. Germline V gene sequence: CDR1 MDHEN, CDR2 SYDVKM. The rearrangement joins TRBV28 to TRBJ1-2; 10 bases map to TRBD1. This TCR derives from an adult in good health. Sequencing used peripheral blood, obtained on day 0 of AZD1222 vaccination. The CDR3 nucleotides read TGTGCCAGCAACTACCCGGGACAGGGGATCGGCTACACCTTC. This sequence encodes CASNYPGQGIGYTF.